This T cell receptor (beta chain) comes out of a study of blood T cell repertoires in COVID-19. Study-wide context: Acute and convalescent COVID-19 samples came from the United States, Italy and Spain. T cells, B-cell-depleted T cells, or PBMCs supplied cDNA or gDNA.

Trimming removed 2 bases from V and 8 bases from J; junction bases left unmatched: 7. Germline loops: CDR1 MNHEY, CDR2 SVGAGI. CDR3 length equals 14 residues. Data came from immunoSEQ multiplex PCR; TCRdb stores just in-frame clones and leaves some out. The sample lists roughly 110,000 clones, approximately 88% occurring once. This chain connects TRBV6-5 to TRBJ1-2; 8 bases are shared with TRBD1. This clonotype originated in a woman in her 70s with acute or convalescent COVID-19. The sequencing input was peripheral blood. The CDR3 sequence: CASSYGQGARGYTF. DNA of the CDR3: TGTGCCAGCAGTTACGGGCAGGGGGCGAGGGGCTACACCTTC.